The rows below give T cell receptor beta chains drawn from one sample of a study of shared clonotypes between healthy human individuals. Repertoires were generated with immunoSEQ multiplex PCR, while TCRdb's copy carries only in-frame clones and drops some. In the table there are 1,500,000 or so clones, 95% to 97% of which are singletons. Sequenced sample: naive CD4+ T cells sorted from blood. Receptor source: a man under 40 in good health. Each CDR3 is given with its conserved first and last residue. D genes are given only for firm matches. Size values are once, few and many counts, or a class for expanded clones, and some rows have none.

TRBV5-1,TRBJ2-7,-,-,CASSLEALEQYF,TGCGCCAGCAGCTTGGAAGCGCTGGAGCAGTACTTC
TRBV29-1,TRBJ1-1,once,-,CSVEDRLGRAGTEAFF,TGCAGCGTTGAAGATCGCTTGGGCAGGGCGGGGACTGAAGCTTTCTTT
TRBV28,TRBJ2-1,-,TRBD1,CASSLGDRLAYNEQFF,TGTGCCAGCAGTCTAGGGGACAGGTTAGCCTACAATGAGCAGTTCTTC
TRBV7-8,TRBJ2-5,-,-,CASSLAMQETQYF,TGTGCCAGCAGCTTAGCCATGCAAGAGACCCAGTACTTC
TRBV7-8,TRBJ2-1,-,-,CASSQIRGSYNEQFF,TGTGCCAGCAGCCAGATCCGGGGTTCCTACAATGAGCAGTTCTTC
TRBV10-3,TRBJ2-3,-,TRBD2,CAISDITSGRLTDTQYF,TGTGCCATCAGTGATATCACTAGCGGGAGACTCACAGATACGCAGTATTTT
TRBV2,TRBJ2-7,-,TRBD2,CASSDLILAGEGYEQYF,TGTGCCAGCAGTGATCTTATTCTAGCGGGAGAAGGTTACGAGCAGTACTTC
TRBV5-4,TRBJ2-3,-,TRBD1,CASSLRAGGTDTQYF,TGTGCCAGCAGCTTGAGGGCAGGGGGTACAGATACGCAGTATTTT
TRBV28,TRBJ1-2,-,-,CASTSVSGYTF,TGTGCCAGCACTTCGGTGTCTGGCTACACCTTC
TRBV7-9,TRBJ1-4,-,TRBD1,CASSLTGSVVEKLFF,TGTGCCAGCAGCTTGACAGGGTCGGTCGTTGAAAAACTGTTTTTT
TRBV19,TRBJ2-5,-,-,CASSASHSHETQYF,TGTGCCAGTAGTGCGTCGCACAGTCATGAGACCCAGTACTTC
TRBV2,TRBJ1-3,-,TRBD1,CASIEGAYGNTIYF,TGTGCCAGCATTGAGGGGGCGTATGGAAACACCATATATTTT
TRBV6-1,TRBJ1-1,-,-,CASSLPFF,TGTGCCAGCAGTCTCCCTTTCTTT
TRBV11-2,TRBJ2-7,-,-,CASSLSRPSGRYSYEQYF,TGTGCCAGCAGCCTATCCCGCCCTTCAGGGCGATACTCCTACGAGCAGTACTTC
TRBV7-9,TRBJ1-4,-,TRBD1,CASSPTRGLDEKLFF,TGTGCCAGCAGCCCCACCAGGGGGCTAGATGAAAAACTGTTTTTT
TRBV28,TRBJ1-2,-,-,CASREGGKPSNYGYTF,TGTGCCAGCAGGGAGGGGGGAAAGCCCTCTAACTATGGCTACACCTTC
TRBV19,TRBJ1-5,-,-,CASSTRRQTSNQPQHF,TGTGCCAGTAGTACTCGCCGGCAAACTAGCAATCAGCCCCAGCATTTT
TRBV10-2,TRBJ2-6,-,TRBD1,CASINPGQTSGANVLTF,TGCGCCAGCATCAATCCGGGACAGACCTCTGGGGCCAACGTCCTGACTTTC
TRBV29-1,TRBJ1-5,-,TRBD1,CSVGGTGFQPQHF,TGCAGCGTTGGAGGGACAGGATTTCAGCCCCAGCATTTT
TRBV2,TRBJ1-1,once,TRBD1,CASSWGQAPEAFF,TGTGCCAGCAGCTGGGGACAGGCCCCTGAAGCTTTCTTT
TRBV12-5,TRBJ1-2,-,-,CASGSGHGYTF,TGTGCTAGTGGTTCAGGCCATGGCTACACCTTC
TRBV11-3,TRBJ2-1,-,-,CASSLDLGWASYNEQFF,TGTGCCAGCAGCTTAGATCTTGGGTGGGCCTCCTACAATGAGCAGTTCTTC
TRBV7-2,TRBJ1-2,-,-,CASSPGQDYGYTF,TGTGCCAGCAGCCCGGGACAAGATTATGGCTACACCTTC
TRBV5-1,TRBJ2-2,-,-,CASNSGGTAGELFF,TGCGCCAGCAACTCCGGGGGCACCGCCGGGGAGCTGTTTTTT
TRBV12-5,TRBJ2-3,-,TRBD2,CAKRGGADTQYF,TGTGCTAAGCGGGGGGGAGCAGATACGCAGTATTTT
TRBV5-1,TRBJ1-3,-,-,CASSIRDGGNTIYF,TGCGCCAGCAGCATCCGGGACGGTGGAAACACCATATATTTT
TRBV14,TRBJ2-1,-,-,CASSQAPPVGEQFF,TGTGCCAGCAGCCAAGCTCCCCCCGTGGGTGAGCAGTTCTTC